Listed here are 4 T cell receptor beta chains from one sample, sequenced in a study of cytomegalovirus exposure and HLA in healthy donors. PCR used 60 Vbeta primers and 13 Jbeta primers. This table comes from immunoSEQ multiplex PCR, and its TCRdb copy is limited to in-frame clones, with some not included. The table shows about 200,000 clones, with roughly 74% occurring only once. Sequencing used PBMCs. All receptors come from a woman aged 25 to 39 in good health and CMV-seronegative.

This clone was counted a few times. V usage is TRBV19 and J usage is TRBJ1-1; 7 bases align to TRBD1. From germline, CDR1 is LNHDA and CDR2 SQIVND (reference sequence). The CDR3 spans 15 residues. The J segment lost 0 bases and the V segment lost 8 bases, leaving 9 bases of the junction unmatched. The CDR3 protein is CASANRGRLNTEAFF. CDR3 bases: TGTGCCAGTGCTAACAGGGGACGGCTGAACACTGAAGCTTTCTTT.

There are a few counts of this clone. The chain combines TRBV18 with TRBJ1-4; D not resolved. Germline assignment: CDR1 KGHSH and CDR2 LQKENI. The CDR3 consists of 13 residues. V lost 4 bases, J lost 7 bases, and 10 bases lay in between. The CDR3 loop is CASSRGKIEKLFF. CDR3 in DNA: TGTGCCAGCTCACGAGGGAAAATTGAAAAACTGTTTTTT.

V is TRBV19 and J is TRBJ2-3, with D possibly being TRBD1 (6 bases). Germline V gene sequence: CDR1 LNHDA, CDR2 SQIVND (reference sequence). With 5 bases removed from V and 2 bases from J, the gap between germline ends came to 17 bases. This CDR3 is 16 amino acids long. CDR3 sequence reads: CASSGDTGWNTDTQYF. For the CDR3, the DNA is TGTGCCAGTAGTGGGGATACAGGGTGGAACACAGATACGCAGTATTTT.

J is TRBJ2-1 and V is TRBV7-9; perhaps TRBD2 as D (6 bases). The germline CDR1 and CDR2 sequences are SEHNR and FQNEAQ (reference sequence). Trimming removed 2 bases at V and 5 bases at J, with 13 bases between. CDR3 length equals 15 residues. DNA of the CDR3: TGTGCCAGCAGCTTACAATGGACTATTGACAATGAGCAGTTCTTC. As protein: CASSLQWTIDNEQFF.